Described below is a single T cell receptor (beta chain) sequence and its context. This CDR3 is also generated by other DNA sequences in the sample. Survey-level TCR beta sequencing used the immunoSEQ assay. TCRdb keeps only in-frame clones here, not all; method: immunoSEQ multiplex PCR. The data contain about 68,000 clones, 80% to 95% of them singletons. Germline CDR1 and CDR2: KGHSH and LQKENI. V was cut by 3 bases and J by 0 bases, with 8 bases left in between. The CDR3 is made up of 14 amino acids. The rearrangement links TRBV18 to TRBJ1-1; D is uncertain. This receptor was taken from a man in his forties with rheumatoid arthritis. Sequenced: PBMCs. As DNA, the CDR3 is TGTGCCAGCTCACCTCGGGGTATGAACACTGAAGCTTTCTTT. Residues: CASSPRGMNTEAFF. Variable domain in full (rest from reference TRBV18 and TRBJ1-1): NAGVMQNPRHLVRRRGQEARLRCSPMKGHSHVYWYRQLPEEGLKFMVYLQKENIIDESGMPKERFSAEFPKEGPSILRIQQVVRGDSAAYFCASSPRGMNTEAFFGQGTRLTVV.